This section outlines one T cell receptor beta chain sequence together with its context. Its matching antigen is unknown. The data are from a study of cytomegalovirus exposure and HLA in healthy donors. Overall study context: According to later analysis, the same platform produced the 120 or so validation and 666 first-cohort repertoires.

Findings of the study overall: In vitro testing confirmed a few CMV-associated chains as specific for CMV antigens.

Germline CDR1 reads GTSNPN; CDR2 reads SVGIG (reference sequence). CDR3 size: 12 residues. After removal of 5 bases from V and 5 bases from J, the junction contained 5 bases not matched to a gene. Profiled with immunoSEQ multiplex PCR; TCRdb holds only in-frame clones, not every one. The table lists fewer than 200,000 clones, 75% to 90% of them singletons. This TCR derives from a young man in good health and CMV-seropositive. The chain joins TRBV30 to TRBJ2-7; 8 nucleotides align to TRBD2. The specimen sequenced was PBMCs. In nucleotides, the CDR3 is TGTGCCTGGGGCCGGGGGGGTGACGAGCAGTACTTC. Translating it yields CAWGRGGDEQYF.